The sequence of this TCR beta chain was determined in a study of CD8 T cells in Susac syndrome. Study as a whole: Within the group of sequenced Susac syndrome patients, five or six had active disease and roughly eight were in remission.

RNA amounts of roughly 0.5 to 1 ug underwent reverse transcription with random hexamers. TCR beta CDR3 was amplified by immunoSEQ multiplex PCR. This amplification extended across 54 Vbeta and 13 Jbeta segments. TCRdb redid the calling of the immunoSEQ multiplex PCR reads with MiXCR, one entry per CDR3 protein. The sample contains around 200,000 distinct CDR3 sequences, 90% to 97% of which appear only once. Trimming removed 6 bases at V and 2 bases at J, with 12 bases between. This CDR3 is 14 amino acids long. CD8+ and CD4+ T cells circulating in blood were sequenced for TCR beta. Sequencing input: CD4+ T cells from PBMCs. This clonotype originated in a human donor with Susac syndrome. This chain joins TRBV12-3 or TRBV12-4 and TRBJ2-3; unclear D gene. DNA of the CDR3: TGTGCCAGCAGCAAACTCCTAAACACAGATACGCAGTATTTT. Its translation is CASSKLLNTDTQYF.